This TCR beta chain was observed in a study of CXCR3-negative and CXCR3-positive naive CD8 T cells. At the level of the study: Each library gave roughly 1.6 +/- 0.3 million of 140 million or so TRB reads. Overall study findings and caveats: CXCR3-positive naive cells carried more hydrophobic TRB CDR3s than CXCR3-negative naive cells did.

As for this clonotype: The antigen is unknown.

Germline values: CDR1 MGHRA, CDR2 YSYEKL. The CDR3 length is 16 residues. UMI-labeled 5' RACE yielded the TRB cDNA libraries. TCRdb processed the 5' RACE reads again and assigns one entry to each CDR3 protein, with no DNA. The listing contains over 100,000 distinct CDR3 sequences. CD45RO-CCR7+CD27+CD95- was the phenotype of naive CD8+ T cells. Sequenced: naive CXCR3- CD8+ T cells from blood. Subset noted: CD45RO-CCR7+CD27+CD95- naive CD8+ T cells lacking CXCR3 (TNR3-). The rearrangement links TRBV4-1 to TRBJ2-5; no DNA is available, so the TRBD1 call from TCRdb remains unchecked. The receptor was derived from a human donor in good health. Some clones in this sample may be carry-over from other donors' samples. Here the CDR3 reads CASSQDPGTPQETQYF.